This passage covers 2 T cell receptor beta chains from one sample sequenced in a study of T cells in Graves' hyperthyroidism and ophthalmopathy. The source material, RNA transcripts, was used to amplify TCR beta CDR3 regions. HTBI primers were used for first-round RT-PCR of the TCR CDR3. TCRdb analysed the multiplex PCR reads with MiXCR anew, one entry per CDR3 protein. The sample holds about 290,000 distinct CDR3 sequences, 15% to 20% seen once. The specimen sequenced was blood. Receptor source: a woman aged 55-70 years with Graves' ophthalmopathy.

This clonotype appeared a few times. This chain links TRBV3-1 with TRBJ2-3, with TRBD2 identical over 11 bases. This CDR3 is 19 amino acids long. Per the germline V gene, CDR1 is LGHDT and CDR2 is YNNKEL (reference sequence). Losses at the gene ends were 0 bases for V and 0 bases for J; bases not matched to a gene: 8. The CDR3 region is CASSQDLPVAGGSTDTQYF. Here the CDR3 DNA reads TGTGCCAGCAGCCAAGATCTCCCCGTAGCGGGAGGGAGCACAGATACGCAGTATTTT.

This clonotype has at least ten counts. The chain is built from TRBV11-1 and TRBJ2-7; D unclear. The CDR3 extends over 16 amino acids. V lost 5 bases and J 5 bases, leaving 22 bases between the germline ends. From germline, CDR1 is SGHAT and CDR2 FQDESV (reference sequence). DNA of the CDR3: TGTGCCAGCAGCCCCTCGAGTGGAAGATCCCGGGACGAGCAGTACTTC. Amino acids: CASSPSSGRSRDEQYF.